This TCR beta chain was documented in a study of T-cell reconstitution after alpha-beta-depleted transplantation in children (dated by TCRdb to 2016 to 2018). For the wider study: T-cell immune reconstitution after TCRalphabeta/CD19-depleted allogeneic hematopoietic cell transplantation in children was quantitatively tracked in the study by means of TCR repertoire profiling.

This clonotype was observed at least ten times. This receptor's antigen is unknown. Base qualities are not provided; no much larger clone lies one nucleotide away. The method was PCR. Sequencer: Illumina HiSeq 2500. Molecular barcoding was employed in the preparation of TCR libraries, with unique molecular identifiers being used to normalize TCRbeta repertoire quantification. TCRdb reran the public reads through fastp at Q25 and MiXCR, keeping productive beta chains. Every distinct CDR3 protein forms one entry, paired with its most common genes and DNA. The sample table lists more than 550,000 distinct CDR3 sequences, roughly a tenth of them with a count of one. The ten most abundant clones make up about 4.2% of the sample. The CDR3 has 16 amino acids, counting the end cysteine and phenylalanine. Just the 48-base CDR3 DNA is kept, in frame starting at base 1. From a lookup of the germline V gene, CDR1 and CDR2 are ENHRY and SYGVKD. V is reduced by 4 bases and J by 5 bases, leaving a spacing of 18 bases between them.

Specimen: PBMCs from the stem cell graft donor, collected from the stem cell graft. The chain is made from TRBV10-3 and TRBJ2-1; a tentative D call is TRBD2 (6 bases match). The TCR was taken from a human donor who donated a stem cell graft to a child with acute myeloid leukemia. The CDR3 corresponds to CAISGGGTRNNNEQFF. The DNA sequence is TGTGCCATCAGTGGTGGCGGGACCCGAAATAACAATGAGCAGTTCTTC.